This T cell receptor beta chain emerged from a study of cytomegalovirus exposure and HLA in healthy donors. The CDR3 runs to 15 residues. Trimming left V 3 bases short and J 3 bases short, with 13 bases between. Germline CDR1 is SGHNT and CDR2 is YYREEE (reference sequence). Vbeta (60) and Jbeta (13) primers were used in the PCR. TCRdb's copy holds only in-frame clones and misses some; the assay was immunoSEQ multiplex PCR. This sample yields roughly 100,000 clones, of which around 75% are seen a single time; approximately 1.2% belongs to the top ten. Sequenced material: PBMCs. This clonotype originated in a man in his forties in good health and CMV-seronegative. The chain links TRBV5-4 to TRBJ2-1; D is perhaps TRBD1 (5 bases). The CDR3 nucleotides read TGTGCCAGCAGCTCCGACAGACCAGGCTACAATGAGCAGTTCTTC. Encoded protein: CASSSDRPGYNEQFF. The variable domain in full, completed from reference TRBV5-4 and TRBJ2-1, reads ETGVTQSPTHLIKTRGQQVTLRCSSQSGHNTVSWYQQALGQGPQFIFQYYREEENGRGNFPPRFSGLQFPNYSSELNVNALELDDSALYLCASSSDRPGYNEQFFGPGTRLTVL.